The table lists the clone carrying this T cell receptor (beta chain) with a count of one. Its antigen is currently unknown. Unique molecular identifiers were incorporated during preparation of the TCRbeta library. In TCRdb, the PCR reads were re-called with MiXCR into one record per CDR3 protein. The sample consists of roughly 670,000 distinct CDR3 sequences, 10% to 15% of them appearing once. This specimen belongs to a study of T-cell reconstitution after alpha-beta-depleted transplantation in children. General study points: One year post-transplant, T-cell counts and diversity were largely derived from T cells produced anew. Surviving recipient cells, namely T cells and thymic progenitors, were the source of high day-60 TCRbeta diversity in some patients. Several hundred expanded graft clones reportedly gave rise to the alpha-beta T cells present about two months after transplant.

The J segment lost 3 bases and the V segment lost 1 base, leaving 6 bases of the junction unmatched. Germline V gives CDR1 SGHRS, CDR2 YFSETQ. This CDR3 spans 17 amino acids. The V and J genes are TRBV5-1 and TRBJ2-1; 11 bases match TRBD2. This clonotype was obtained from a girl aged 2 to 9 with congenital amegakaryocytic thrombocytopenia, due to receive a stem cell transplant. Sequenced here: PBMCs, sampled before TCRalphabeta/CD19-depleted stem cell transplant. CDR3 in amino acids: CASSLTSGSAFYNEQFF. CDR3 nucleotide sequence: TGCGCCAGCAGCTTGACTAGCGGGAGTGCTTTCTACAATGAGCAGTTCTTC.